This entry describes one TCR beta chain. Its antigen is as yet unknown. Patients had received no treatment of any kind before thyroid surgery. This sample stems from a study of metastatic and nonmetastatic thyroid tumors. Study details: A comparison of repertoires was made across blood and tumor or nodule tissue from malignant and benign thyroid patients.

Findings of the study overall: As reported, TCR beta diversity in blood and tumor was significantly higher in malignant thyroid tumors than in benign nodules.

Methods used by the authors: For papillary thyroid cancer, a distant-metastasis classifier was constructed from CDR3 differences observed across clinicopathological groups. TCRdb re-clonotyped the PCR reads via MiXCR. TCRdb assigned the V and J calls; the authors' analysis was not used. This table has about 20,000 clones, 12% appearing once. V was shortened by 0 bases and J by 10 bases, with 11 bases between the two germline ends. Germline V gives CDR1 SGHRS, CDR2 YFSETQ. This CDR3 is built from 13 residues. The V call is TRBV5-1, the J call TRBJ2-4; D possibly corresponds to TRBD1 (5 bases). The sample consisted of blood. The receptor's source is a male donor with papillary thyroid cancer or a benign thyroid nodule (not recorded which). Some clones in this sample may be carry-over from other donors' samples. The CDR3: CASSLGQGGIQYF. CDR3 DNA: TGCGCCAGCAGCTTGGGGCAGGGTGGGATTCAGTACTTC.